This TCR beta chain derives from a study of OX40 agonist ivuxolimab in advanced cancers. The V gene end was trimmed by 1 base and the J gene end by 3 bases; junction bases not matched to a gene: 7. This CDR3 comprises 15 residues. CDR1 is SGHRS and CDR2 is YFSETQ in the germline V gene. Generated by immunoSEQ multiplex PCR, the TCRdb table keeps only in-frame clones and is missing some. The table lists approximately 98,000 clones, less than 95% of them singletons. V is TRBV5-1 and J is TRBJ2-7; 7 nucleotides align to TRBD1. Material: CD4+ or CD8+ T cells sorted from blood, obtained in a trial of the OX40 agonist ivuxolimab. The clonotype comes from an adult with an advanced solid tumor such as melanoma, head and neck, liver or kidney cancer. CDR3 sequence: CASSLRSGGDYEQYF. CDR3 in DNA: TGCGCCAGCAGCTTGAGGTCAGGGGGTGACTACGAGCAGTACTTC.